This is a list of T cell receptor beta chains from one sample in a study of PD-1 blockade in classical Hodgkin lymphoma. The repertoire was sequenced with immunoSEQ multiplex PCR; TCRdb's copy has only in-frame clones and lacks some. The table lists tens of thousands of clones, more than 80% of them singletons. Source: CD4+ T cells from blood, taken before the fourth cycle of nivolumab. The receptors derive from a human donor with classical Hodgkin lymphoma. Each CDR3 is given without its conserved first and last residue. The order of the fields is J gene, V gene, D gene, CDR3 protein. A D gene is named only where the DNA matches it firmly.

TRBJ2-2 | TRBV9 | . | ASSVGFRESTGELF
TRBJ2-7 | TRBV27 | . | ASSLKWGGGYEQY
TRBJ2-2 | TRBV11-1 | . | ASSLVQDGFRELF
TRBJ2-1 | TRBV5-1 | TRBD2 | ASSRTSGVLNEQF
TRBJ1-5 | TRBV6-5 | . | ASNLGGAGQPQH
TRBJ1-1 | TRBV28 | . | ASSSPFEAF
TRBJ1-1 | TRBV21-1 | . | ASSKRLRDTEAF
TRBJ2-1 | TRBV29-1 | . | SVAEREQF
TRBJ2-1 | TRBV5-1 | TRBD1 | ASSHGDRGDNEQF
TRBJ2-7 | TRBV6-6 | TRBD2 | ASSPRSGGAVYEQY
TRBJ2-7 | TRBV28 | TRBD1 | ASSTGTGAYEQY
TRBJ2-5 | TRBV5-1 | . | ASSGQGGLETQY
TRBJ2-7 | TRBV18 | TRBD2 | ASSTGGGASYEQY
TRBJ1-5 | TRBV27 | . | ASSLYGANQPQH
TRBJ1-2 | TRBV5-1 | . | ASSLNPSIYGYT
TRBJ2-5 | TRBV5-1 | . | ASSRNRGETQY
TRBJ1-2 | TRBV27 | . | ASKRGRNYGYT
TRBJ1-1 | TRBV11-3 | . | ASRVPAYKAMNTEAF
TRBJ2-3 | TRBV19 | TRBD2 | ASSIGKGAGLFTDTQY
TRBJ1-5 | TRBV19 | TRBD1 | ASSLGTANQPQH
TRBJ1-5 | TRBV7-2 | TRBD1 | ASSFRQGLLQPQH
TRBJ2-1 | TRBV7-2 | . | ASSLGRLNEQF
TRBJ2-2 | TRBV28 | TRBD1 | ASRGQGVGPGELF
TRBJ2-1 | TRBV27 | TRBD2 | ASSLTSGRDNEQF
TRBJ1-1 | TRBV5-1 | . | ASSLQQGLNTEAF
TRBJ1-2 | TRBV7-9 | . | ASSLSGVLGYT
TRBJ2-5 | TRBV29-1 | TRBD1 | SVGTRDRAQTQY
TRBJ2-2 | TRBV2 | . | ASAEHTGELF
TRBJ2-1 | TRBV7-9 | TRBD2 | ASNRIAGGPSNEQF
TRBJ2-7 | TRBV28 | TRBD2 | ASSLPSGAYEQY
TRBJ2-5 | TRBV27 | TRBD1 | ASSLSGRQGWETQY